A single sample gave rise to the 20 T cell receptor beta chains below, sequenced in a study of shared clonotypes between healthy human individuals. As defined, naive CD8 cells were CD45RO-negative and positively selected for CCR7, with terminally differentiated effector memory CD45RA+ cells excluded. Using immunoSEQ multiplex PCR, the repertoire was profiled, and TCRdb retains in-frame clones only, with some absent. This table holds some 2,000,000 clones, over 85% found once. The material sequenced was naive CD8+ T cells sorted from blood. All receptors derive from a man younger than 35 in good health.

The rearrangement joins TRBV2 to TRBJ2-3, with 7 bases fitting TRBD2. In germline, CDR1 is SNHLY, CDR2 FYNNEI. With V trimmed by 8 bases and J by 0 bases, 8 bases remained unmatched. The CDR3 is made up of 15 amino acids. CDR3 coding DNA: TGTGCCAGCCGGGGCCTAGCGGCTAGCACAGATACGCAGTATTTT. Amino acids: CASRGLAASTDTQYF.

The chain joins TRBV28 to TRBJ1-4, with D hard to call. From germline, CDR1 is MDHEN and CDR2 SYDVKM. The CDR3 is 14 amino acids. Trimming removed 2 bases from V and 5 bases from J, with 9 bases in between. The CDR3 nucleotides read TGTGCCAGCAGTTTAATCGGGGAGAATGAAAAACTGTTTTTT. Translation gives CASSLIGENEKLFF.

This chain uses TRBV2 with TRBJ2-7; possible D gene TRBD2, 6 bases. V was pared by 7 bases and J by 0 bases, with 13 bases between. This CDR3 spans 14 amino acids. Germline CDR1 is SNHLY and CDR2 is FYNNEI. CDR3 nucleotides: TGTGCCAGCAAGGGACGGGAGCCCTCCTACGAGCAGTACTTC. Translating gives CASKGREPSYEQYF.

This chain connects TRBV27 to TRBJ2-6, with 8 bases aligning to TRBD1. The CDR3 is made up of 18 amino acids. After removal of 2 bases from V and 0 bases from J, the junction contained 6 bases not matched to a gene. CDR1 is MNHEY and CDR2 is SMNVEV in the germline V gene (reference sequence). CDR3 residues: CASSLLGQGTSGANVLTF. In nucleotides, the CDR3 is TGTGCCAGCAGTTTACTTGGACAGGGAACCTCTGGGGCCAACGTCCTGACTTTC.

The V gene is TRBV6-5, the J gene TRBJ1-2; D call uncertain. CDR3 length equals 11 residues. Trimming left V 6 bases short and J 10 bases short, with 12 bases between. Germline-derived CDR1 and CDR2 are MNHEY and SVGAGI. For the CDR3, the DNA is TGTGCCAGCAGAGGTCTCGACCTCTACACCTTC. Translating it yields CASRGLDLYTF.

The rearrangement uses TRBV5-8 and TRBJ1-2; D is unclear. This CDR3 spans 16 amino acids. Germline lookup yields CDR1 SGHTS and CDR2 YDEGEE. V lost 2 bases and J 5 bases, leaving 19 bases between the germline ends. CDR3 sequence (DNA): TGTGCCAGCAGCTTCGCTCCAACGGGATATCTTTATGGCTACACCTTC. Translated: CASSFAPTGYLYGYTF.

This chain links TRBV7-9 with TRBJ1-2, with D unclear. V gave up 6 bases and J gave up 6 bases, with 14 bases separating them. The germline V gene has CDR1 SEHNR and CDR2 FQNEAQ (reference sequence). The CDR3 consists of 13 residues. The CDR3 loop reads CASRPRYGDGYTF. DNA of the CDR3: TGTGCCAGCAGGCCAAGGTATGGAGATGGCTACACCTTC.

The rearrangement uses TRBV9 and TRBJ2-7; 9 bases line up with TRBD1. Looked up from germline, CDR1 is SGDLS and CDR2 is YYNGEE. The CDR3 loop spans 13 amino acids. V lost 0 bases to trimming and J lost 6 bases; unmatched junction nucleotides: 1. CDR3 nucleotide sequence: TGTGCCAGCAGCGTAGAGACAGGGGGCGAGCAGTACTTC. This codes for CASSVETGGEQYF.

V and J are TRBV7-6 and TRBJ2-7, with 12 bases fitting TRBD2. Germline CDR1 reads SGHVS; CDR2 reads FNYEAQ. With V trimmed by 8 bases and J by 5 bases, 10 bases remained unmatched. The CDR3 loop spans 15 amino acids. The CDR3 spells CASGPLAGGHDEQYF. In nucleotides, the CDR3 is TGTGCCAGCGGGCCTCTAGCGGGAGGGCACGACGAGCAGTACTTC. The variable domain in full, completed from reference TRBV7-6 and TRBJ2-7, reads GAGVSQSPRYKVTKRGQDVALRCDPISGHVSLYWYRQALGQGPEFLTYFNYEAQQDKSGLPNDRFSAERPEGSISTLTIQRTEQRDSAMYRCASGPLAGGHDEQYFGPGTRLTVT.

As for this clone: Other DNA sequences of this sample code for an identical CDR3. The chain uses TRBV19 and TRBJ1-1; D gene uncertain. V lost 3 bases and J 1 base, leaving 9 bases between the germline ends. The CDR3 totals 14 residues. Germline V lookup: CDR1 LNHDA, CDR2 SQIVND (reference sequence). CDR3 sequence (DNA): TGTGCCAGTAGTATTCTCGGTGGGAACACTGAAGCTTTCTTT. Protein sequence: CASSILGGNTEAFF.

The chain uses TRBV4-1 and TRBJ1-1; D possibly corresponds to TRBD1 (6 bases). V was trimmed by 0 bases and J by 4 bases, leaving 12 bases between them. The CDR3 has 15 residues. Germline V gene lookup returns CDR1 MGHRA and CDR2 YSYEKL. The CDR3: CASSQDTGGPTEAFF. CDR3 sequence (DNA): TGCGCCAGCAGCCAAGATACTGGGGGCCCCACTGAAGCTTTCTTT.

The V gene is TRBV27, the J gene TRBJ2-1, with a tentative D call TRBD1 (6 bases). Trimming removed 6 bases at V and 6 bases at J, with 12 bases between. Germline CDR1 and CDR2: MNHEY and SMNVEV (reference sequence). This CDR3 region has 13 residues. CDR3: CASSPIGGNEQFF. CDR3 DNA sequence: TGTGCCAGCAGCCCGATAGGGGGCAATGAGCAGTTCTTC.

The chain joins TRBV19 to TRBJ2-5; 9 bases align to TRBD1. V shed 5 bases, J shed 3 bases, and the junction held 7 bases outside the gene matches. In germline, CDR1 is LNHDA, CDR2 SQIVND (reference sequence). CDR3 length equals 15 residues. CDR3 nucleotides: TGTGCCAGTAGTGATAACCGGGACAGGGAAGAGACCCAGTACTTC. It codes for CASSDNRDREETQYF. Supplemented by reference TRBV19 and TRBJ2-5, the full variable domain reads DGGITQSPKYLFRKEGQNVTLSCEQNLNHDAMYWYRQDPGQGLRLIYYSQIVNDFQKGDIAEGYSVSREKKESFPLTVTSAQKNPTAFYLCASSDNRDREETQYFGPGTRLLVL.

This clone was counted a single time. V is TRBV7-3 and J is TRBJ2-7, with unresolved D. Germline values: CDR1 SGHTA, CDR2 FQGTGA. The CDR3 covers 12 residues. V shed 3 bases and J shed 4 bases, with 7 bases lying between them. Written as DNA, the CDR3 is TGTGCCAGCAGCTTGGTGGCGTACGAGCAGTACTTC. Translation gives CASSLVAYEQYF.

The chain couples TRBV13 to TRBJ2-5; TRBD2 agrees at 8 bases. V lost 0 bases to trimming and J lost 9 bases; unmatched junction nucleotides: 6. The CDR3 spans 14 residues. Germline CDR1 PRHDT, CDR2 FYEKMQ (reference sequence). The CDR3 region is CASSLGRTGGAQYF. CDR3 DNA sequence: TGTGCCAGCAGCTTAGGCCGTACCGGGGGGGCCCAGTACTTC.

The CDR3 loop is CASSTPGQGSPGYTF. The CDR3 coding sequence is TGTGCCAGCAGCACTCCGGGACAGGGATCCCCTGGCTACACCTTC. The V and J genes are TRBV27 and TRBJ1-2; 9 nucleotides agree with TRBD1. CDR3 length: 15 amino acids. CDR1 and CDR2 (germline): MNHEY, SMNVEV (reference sequence). J gave up 7 bases and V 6 bases, and 12 bases lay outside the gene matches.

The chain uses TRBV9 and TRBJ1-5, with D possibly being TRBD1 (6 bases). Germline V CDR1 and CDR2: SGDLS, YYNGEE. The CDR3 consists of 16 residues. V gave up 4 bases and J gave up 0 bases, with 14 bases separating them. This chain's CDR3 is CASSRGGPYSNQPQHF. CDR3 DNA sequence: TGTGCCAGCAGCCGAGGGGGACCTTATAGCAATCAGCCCCAGCATTTT.

CDR3 bases: TGTGCCAGCAGCCAAGGCGGGGCGAACACCGGGGAGCTGTTTTTT. As protein: CASSQGGANTGELFF. This chain links TRBV4-2 with TRBJ2-2; possible D gene TRBD2, 6 bases. Germline-derived CDR1 and CDR2 are LGHNA and YNFKEQ. The V gene lost 1 base and the J gene lost 0 bases, with 6 bases spanning the gap. This CDR3 is 15 amino acids long.

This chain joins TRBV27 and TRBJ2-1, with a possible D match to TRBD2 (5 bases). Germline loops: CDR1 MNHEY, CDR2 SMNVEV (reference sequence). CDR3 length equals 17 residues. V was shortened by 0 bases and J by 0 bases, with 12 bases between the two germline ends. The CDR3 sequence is CASSLSYPSYSYNEQFF. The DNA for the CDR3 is TGTGCCAGCAGTTTATCGTATCCTAGCTACTCCTACAATGAGCAGTTCTTC.

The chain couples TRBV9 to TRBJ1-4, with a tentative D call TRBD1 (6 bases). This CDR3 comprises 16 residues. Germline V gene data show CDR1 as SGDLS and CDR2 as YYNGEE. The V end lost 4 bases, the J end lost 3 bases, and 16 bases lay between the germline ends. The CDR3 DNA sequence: TGTGCCAGCAGCTCATCGTTTGGGGGCTCTAATGAAAAACTGTTTTTT. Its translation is CASSSSFGGSNEKLFF.